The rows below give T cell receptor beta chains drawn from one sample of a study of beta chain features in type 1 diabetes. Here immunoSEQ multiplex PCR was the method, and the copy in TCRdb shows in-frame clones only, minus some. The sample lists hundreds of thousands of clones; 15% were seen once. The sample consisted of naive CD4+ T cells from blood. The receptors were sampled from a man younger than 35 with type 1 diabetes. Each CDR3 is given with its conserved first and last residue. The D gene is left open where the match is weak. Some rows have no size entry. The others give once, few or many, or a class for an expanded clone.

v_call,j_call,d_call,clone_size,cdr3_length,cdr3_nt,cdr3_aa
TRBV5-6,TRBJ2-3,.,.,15,TGTGCCAGCACGTCGACAGATTCTAGCACAGATACGCAGTATTTT,CASTSTDSSTDTQYF
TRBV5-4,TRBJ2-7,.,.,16,TGTGCCAGCAGCTCCTTCGGGGGAGGGGGGTCCTACGAGCAGTACTTC,CASSSFGGGGSYEQYF
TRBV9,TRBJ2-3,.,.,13,TGTGCCAGCAGCGTGGTTTCGGTTGATACGCAGTATTTT,CASSVVSVDTQYF
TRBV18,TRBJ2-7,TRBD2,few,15,TGTGCCAGCTCACCAAGGCTAGCGGGGGACTACGAGCAGTACTTC,CASSPRLAGDYEQYF
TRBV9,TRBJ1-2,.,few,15,TGTGCCAGCAGCGTCCGGGACACTTTTAACTATGGCTACACCTTC,CASSVRDTFNYGYTF
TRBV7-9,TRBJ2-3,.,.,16,TGTGCCAGCAGCGTGGGGGCTTTGTTTGGCAGAGATACGCAGTATTTT,CASSVGALFGRDTQYF
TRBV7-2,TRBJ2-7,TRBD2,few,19,TGTGCCAGCAGCTTCCTCCCGGGGATACTAGCGGGAGTTTCCTACGAGCAGTACTTC,CASSFLPGILAGVSYEQYF
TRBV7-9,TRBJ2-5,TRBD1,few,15,TGTGCCAGCAGCCCAGGGACAGGGGCAGGGGAGACCCAGTACTTC,CASSPGTGAGETQYF
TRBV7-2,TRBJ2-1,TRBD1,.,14,TGTGCCAGCAGCCGACAGGGAACCAGCAATGAGCAGTTCTTC,CASSRQGTSNEQFF
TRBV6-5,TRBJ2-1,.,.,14,TGTGCCAGCAGTTTCTCGGCTTGGTCTAGCGAGGAATTCTTC,CASSFSAWSSEEFF
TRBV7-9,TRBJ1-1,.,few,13,TGTGCCAGCAGCTCACGACGGGAAACTGAAGCTTTCTTT,CASSSRRETEAFF
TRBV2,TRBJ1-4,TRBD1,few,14,TGTGCCAGCGCAGAGGGGGCCGCCTTGGAAAAACTGTTTTTT,CASAEGAALEKLFF
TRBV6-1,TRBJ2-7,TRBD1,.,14,TGTGCCAGCAGTAACACAGGGGACTCCTACGAGCAGTACTTC,CASSNTGDSYEQYF
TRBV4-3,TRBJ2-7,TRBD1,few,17,TGCGCCAGCAGCCAAGATTTAGGGGGCTTCCCCTGGAGCGAGCAGTACTTC,CASSQDLGGFPWSEQYF
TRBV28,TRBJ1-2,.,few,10,TGTGGCCCCCCTAGTACTGGCTACACCTTC,CGPPSTGYTF
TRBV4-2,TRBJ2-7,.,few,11,TGTGCCAGCAGCCAAGACGGTGCTCTATACTTC,CASSQDGALYF
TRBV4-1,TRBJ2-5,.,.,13,TGCGCCAGCAGCCAGCTAGCATTGGAGACCCAGTACTTC,CASSQLALETQYF
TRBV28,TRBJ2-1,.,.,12,TGTGCCAGCAGGCTCTTCGGCGGTGAGCAGTTCTTC,CASRLFGGEQFF
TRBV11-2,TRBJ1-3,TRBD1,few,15,TGTGCCAGCAGCTCCTCGACAGGGCGCGGAAACACCATATATTTT,CASSSSTGRGNTIYF
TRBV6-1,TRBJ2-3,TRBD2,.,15,TGTGCCAGCAGTAGCCAGCGGGGAAGCACAGATACGCAGTATTTT,CASSSQRGSTDTQYF
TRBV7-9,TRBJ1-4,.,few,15,TGTGCCAGCAGCATCAACAGGGAAACTAATGAAAAACTGTTTTTT,CASSINRETNEKLFF
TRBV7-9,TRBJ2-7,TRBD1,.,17,TGTGCCAGCAGCTTAGGTCGACCGGGACAGAGCTCCTACGAGCAGTACTTC,CASSLGRPGQSSYEQYF
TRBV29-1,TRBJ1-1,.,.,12,TGCAGCGTTTCATGGGCGGGAACTGAAGCTTTCTTT,CSVSWAGTEAFF
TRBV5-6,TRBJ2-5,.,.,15,TGTGCCAGCAGCTTGGGGGGCCTGTACCAAGAGACCCAGTACTTC,CASSLGGLYQETQYF
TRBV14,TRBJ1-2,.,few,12,TGTGCCAGCAGCCAGGCCCAGCGAGGCTACACCTTC,CASSQAQRGYTF
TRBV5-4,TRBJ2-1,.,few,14,TGTGCCAGCAGTAAAGGGGCCCAAATCAATGAGCAGTTCTTC,CASSKGAQINEQFF
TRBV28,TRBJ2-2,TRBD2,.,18,TGTGCCAGCGAGGAATTGCAGACTAGCGGGGCGAGGACCGGGGAGCTGTTTTTT,CASEELQTSGARTGELFF
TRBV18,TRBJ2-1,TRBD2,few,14,TGTGCCAGCTCACCAGGCGGGAGAAGCAATGAGCAGTTCTTC,CASSPGGRSNEQFF
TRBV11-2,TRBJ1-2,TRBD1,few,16,TGTGCCAGCAGCCAGACAGGGGCAAGACCCTATCGGGGCTACACCTTC,CASSQTGARPYRGYTF
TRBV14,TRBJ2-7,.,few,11,TGTGCCAGCAGCCAAGTCGTCGAGCAGTACTTC,CASSQVVEQYF
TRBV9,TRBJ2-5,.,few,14,TGTGCCAGCAGCGTGGGTACAGGCCAAGAGACCCAGTACTTC,CASSVGTGQETQYF
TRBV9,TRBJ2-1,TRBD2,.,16,TGTGCCAGCAGCCCCACAGCGGGGGTCTCCTACAATGAGCAGTTCTTC,CASSPTAGVSYNEQFF
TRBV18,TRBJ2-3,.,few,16,TGTGCCAGCTCACCACGGTTGGTAGCGGAGACAGATACGCAGTATTTT,CASSPRLVAETDTQYF
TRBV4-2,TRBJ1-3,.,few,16,TGTGCCAGCAGCCAAGAACGACACAGCTCTGGAAACACCATATATTTT,CASSQERHSSGNTIYF
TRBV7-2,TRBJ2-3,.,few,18,TGTGCCAGCAGAAAGTTCCTAGCGCTCATGGAGGCTACAGATACGCAGTATTTT,CASRKFLALMEATDTQYF
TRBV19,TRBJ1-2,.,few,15,TGTGCCAGTAAGAGGGCATCTACGAGTAACTATGGCTACACCTTC,CASKRASTSNYGYTF
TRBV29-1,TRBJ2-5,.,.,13,TGCAGCGTTGAGGAGGGGGCTGGAGAGACCCAGTACTTC,CSVEEGAGETQYF